The 17 T cell receptor beta chains below come from one sample, sequenced in a study of blood T cell repertoires in COVID-19. Here immunoSEQ multiplex PCR was the method, and the copy in TCRdb shows in-frame clones only, minus some. The sample includes over 200,000 clones, around 85% of them seen just once. The sample consisted of PBMCs or T cells enriched from blood (not recorded which). The source is a woman between 45 and 60 years old who had recovered from COVID-19.

This chain connects TRBV7-2 to TRBJ1-1; D is possibly TRBD1 (6 bases). Per the germline V gene, CDR1 is SGHTA and CDR2 is FQGNSA. The CDR3 length is 15 residues. The ends were cut back, 1 base at V and 4 bases at J, with 13 bases in the middle. CDR3: CASSLEGRGVTEAFF. In DNA form, the CDR3 reads TGTGCCAGCAGCTTAGAGGGCAGGGGTGTCACTGAAGCTTTCTTT.

J is TRBJ2-1 and V is TRBV27; possible D gene TRBD1, 6 bases. CDR1 and CDR2 from the germline V gene are MNHEY and SMNVEV (reference sequence). The CDR3 contains 15 residues. Trimming shortened V by 3 bases and J by 9 bases, and 18 bases separated the two germline ends. CDR3 protein: CASSFWAGEVAEQFF. In DNA form, the CDR3 reads TGTGCCAGCAGTTTTTGGGCAGGGGAAGTGGCTGAGCAGTTCTTC.

The chain recombines TRBV2 with TRBJ1-4; 9 bases are shared with TRBD1. The V gene end was trimmed by 7 bases and the J gene end by 10 bases; junction bases not matched to a gene: 13. This CDR3 has 15 amino acids. Germline V gene sequence: CDR1 SNHLY, CDR2 FYNNEI. CDR3 nucleotides: TGTGCCAGCACCCCCCAGGGGGACAGGGCGGGAAAACTGTTTTTT. Its protein is CASTPQGDRAGKLFF.

The chain employs TRBV2 and TRBJ1-2; D perhaps matches TRBD1 (5 bases). The CDR3 has 15 amino acids. CDR1 is SNHLY, CDR2 FYNNEI, per germline. Trimming took 9 bases from V and 5 from J, leaving 22 bases between them. CDR3: CASKRPDGEGYGYTF. For the CDR3, the DNA is TGTGCCAGTAAGCGACCGGACGGGGAGGGGTATGGCTACACCTTC.

The chain joins TRBV7-9 to TRBJ2-7; D not certain. The ends were cut back, 1 base at V and 3 bases at J, with 7 bases in the middle. Germline loops: CDR1 SEHNR, CDR2 FQNEAQ (reference sequence). The CDR3 contains 13 residues. This CDR3 is CASSLGQNYEQYF. CDR3 in DNA: TGTGCCAGCAGCTTAGGGCAGAACTACGAGCAGTACTTC.

The rearrangement joins TRBV27 to TRBJ2-7, with 10 bases that match TRBD1. Germline lookup yields CDR1 MNHEY and CDR2 SMNVEV (reference sequence). The CDR3 has 15 amino acids. V lost 6 bases, J lost 3 bases, and 8 bases stayed unmatched. CDR3 residues: CASSRYGQGVYEQYF. The CDR3 region has the DNA TGTGCCAGCAGCCGCTATGGACAGGGGGTCTACGAGCAGTACTTC.

This rearrangement joins TRBV19 to TRBJ1-1; TRBD1 matches at 7 bases. Trimming took 7 bases from V and 5 from J; bases not matched to a gene: 1. This CDR3 comprises 11 residues. Germline V CDR1 and CDR2: LNHDA, SQIVND (reference sequence). As DNA, the CDR3 is TGTGCCAGTAAGACAGGGACTGAAGCTTTCTTT. It yields the protein CASKTGTEAFF.

The chain employs TRBV7-9 and TRBJ1-3; D uncertain. The V and J ends lost 2 bases and 0 bases respectively, with 14 bases between them. Germline loops: CDR1 SEHNR, CDR2 FQNEAQ (reference sequence). The CDR3 is 17 amino acids. The CDR3 bases are TGTGCCAGCAGCTTACTCAGAGGTACCTTCTCTGGAAACACCATATATTTT. This translates into CASSLLRGTFSGNTIYF.

The rearrangement joins TRBV29-1 to TRBJ2-7; 9 bases agree with TRBD2. V dropped 3 bases and J dropped 0; count of bases not matched to a gene: 3. In germline, CDR1 is SQVTM, CDR2 ANQGSEA. This CDR3 has 14 amino acids. The CDR3 region is CSVEFSGGSYEQYF. The CDR3 DNA reads as TGCAGCGTTGAGTTTAGCGGGGGCTCCTACGAGCAGTACTTC.

J is TRBJ1-2 and V is TRBV24-1; D is possibly TRBD1 (6 bases). The CDR3 has 14 amino acids. Germline V lookup: CDR1 KGHDR, CDR2 SFDVKD. V lost 3 bases and J lost 2, with 9 bases in between. The CDR3 region has the DNA TGTGCCACCAGTGATGCCGGGACAAACTATGGCTACACCTTC. Protein product: CATSDAGTNYGYTF.

This sequence joins TRBV5-1 and TRBJ1-3; D gene unclear. The CDR3 runs 15 residues. The ends were cut back, 0 bases at V and 6 bases at J, with 13 bases in the middle. Germline V gene sequence: CDR1 SGHRS, CDR2 YFSETQ. The CDR3 spells CASSLVPGMLNTIYF. The CDR3 bases are TGCGCCAGCAGCTTGGTTCCGGGGATGTTAAACACCATATATTTT.

The gene calls are TRBV5-6 and TRBJ1-4; D uncertain. V was trimmed by 0 bases and J by 7 bases, leaving 16 bases between them. The CDR3 loop spans 16 amino acids. Germline V gives CDR1 SGHDT, CDR2 YYEEEE. The CDR3 sequence: CASSLGVNERVEKLFF. The CDR3 DNA is TGTGCCAGCAGCTTGGGCGTCAACGAACGGGTTGAAAAACTGTTTTTT.

About this clone itself: The sample contains more than one DNA sequence encoding this CDR3. The chain uses TRBV19 and TRBJ1-5; 8 bases are shared with TRBD1. The CDR3 sequence is 13 residues long. Germline assignment: CDR1 LNHDA and CDR2 SQIVND (reference sequence). V was pared by 6 bases and J by 4 bases, with 2 bases of the junction left unmatched. CDR3 amino acids: CASSRQGNQPQHF. The CDR3 DNA is TGTGCCAGTAGCAGACAGGGGAATCAGCCCCAGCATTTT.

On this clone itself: Other nucleotide sequences from this sample produce the same CDR3. This chain joins TRBV7-9 and TRBJ1-1; 8 bases are shared with TRBD1. In germline, CDR1 is SEHNR, CDR2 FQNEAQ (reference sequence). The CDR3 spans 14 residues. The V gene end was trimmed by 4 bases and the J gene end by 4 bases; junction bases not matched to a gene: 5. CDR3 loop: CASSSGQGSTEAFF. CDR3 bases: TGTGCCAGCAGCTCAGGACAGGGAAGCACTGAAGCTTTCTTT.

The chain employs TRBV2 and TRBJ1-2; the D is unclear. Germline V lookup: CDR1 SNHLY, CDR2 FYNNEI. The CDR3 is made up of 11 amino acids. V was clipped by 6 bases and J by 3 bases, with 5 bases between them. The chain's CDR3 is CASSFYYGYTF. In DNA, the CDR3 is TGTGCCAGCAGCTTTTACTATGGCTACACCTTC.

This chain joins TRBV28 and TRBJ1-1; D unresolved. Trimming shortened V by 7 bases and J by 1 base, and 7 bases separated the two germline ends. CDR1 and CDR2 from the germline V gene are MDHEN and SYDVKM. This CDR3 region has 12 residues. The CDR3: CASNVENTEAFF. The CDR3 DNA sequence: TGTGCCAGCAACGTAGAGAACACTGAAGCTTTCTTT.

The J gene is TRBJ1-1, the V gene TRBV6-5; a possible D gene is TRBD1 (6 bases). With 7 bases removed from V and 12 bases from J, the gap between germline ends came to 21 bases. Germline CDR1 is MNHEY and CDR2 is SVGAGI. The CDR3 has 13 amino acids. The CDR3 loop is CASTTWKAGETFF. CDR3 in DNA: TGTGCCAGCACGACGTGGAAGGCAGGGGAAACTTTCTTT.